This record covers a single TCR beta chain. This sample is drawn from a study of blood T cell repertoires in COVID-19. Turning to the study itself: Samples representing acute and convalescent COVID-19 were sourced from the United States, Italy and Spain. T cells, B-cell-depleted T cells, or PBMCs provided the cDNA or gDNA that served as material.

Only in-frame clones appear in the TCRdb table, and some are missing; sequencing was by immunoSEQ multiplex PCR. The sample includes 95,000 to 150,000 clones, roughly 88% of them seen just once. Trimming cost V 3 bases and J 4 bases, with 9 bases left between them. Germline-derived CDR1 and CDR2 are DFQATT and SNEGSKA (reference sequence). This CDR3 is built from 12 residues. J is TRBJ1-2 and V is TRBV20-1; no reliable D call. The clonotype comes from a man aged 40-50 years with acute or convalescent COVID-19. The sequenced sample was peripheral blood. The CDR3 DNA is TGCAGTGCTAGTGACAACTTCTATGGCTACACCTTC. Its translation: CSASDNFYGYTF.